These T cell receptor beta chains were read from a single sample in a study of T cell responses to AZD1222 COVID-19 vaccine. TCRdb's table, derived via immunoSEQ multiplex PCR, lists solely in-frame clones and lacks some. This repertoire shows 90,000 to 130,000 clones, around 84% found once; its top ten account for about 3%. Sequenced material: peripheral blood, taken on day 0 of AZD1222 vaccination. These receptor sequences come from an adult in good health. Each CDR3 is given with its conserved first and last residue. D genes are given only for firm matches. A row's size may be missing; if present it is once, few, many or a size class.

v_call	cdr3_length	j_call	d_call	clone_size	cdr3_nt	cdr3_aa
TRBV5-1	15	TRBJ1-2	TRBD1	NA	TGCGCCAGCAGTCCAAACCCCGGGACAGGGGTGGGCTACACCTTC	CASSPNPGTGVGYTF
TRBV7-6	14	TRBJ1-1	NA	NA	TGTGCCAGCAGCTTAGCGGCGGAGAACACTGAAGCTTTCTTT	CASSLAAENTEAFF
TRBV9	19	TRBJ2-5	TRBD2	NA	TGTGCCAGCAGCGTACGTGGACTAGCGGGGGGGCCGATGAAAGAGACCCAGTACTTC	CASSVRGLAGGPMKETQYF
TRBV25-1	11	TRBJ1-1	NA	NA	TGTGCCAGCAGTGCCGGGCATGAAGCTTTCTTT	CASSAGHEAFF
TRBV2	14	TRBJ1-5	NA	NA	TGTGCCAGCAGAGATATAACAGGGAATCAGCCCCAGCATTTT	CASRDITGNQPQHF
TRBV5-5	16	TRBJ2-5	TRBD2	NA	TGTGCCAGCAGCATCACGGGGGGTCACCTACAAGAGACCCAGTACTTC	CASSITGGHLQETQYF
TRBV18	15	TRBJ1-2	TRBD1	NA	TGTGCCAGCTCACCTACACAGGGGTCGGACTATGGCTACACCTTC	CASSPTQGSDYGYTF
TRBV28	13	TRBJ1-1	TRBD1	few	TGTGCCAGCAGAGGGACAGGATACACTGAAGCTTTCTTT	CASRGTGYTEAFF
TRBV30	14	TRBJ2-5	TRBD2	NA	TGTGCCTGGAGTATATCAAAGGGAGGGGAGACCCAGTACTTC	CAWSISKGGETQYF
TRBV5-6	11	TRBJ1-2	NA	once	TGTGCCAGCAGCTTGTCGGCAGGCAACACCTTC	CASSLSAGNTF
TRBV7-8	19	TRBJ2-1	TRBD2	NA	TGTGCCAGCAGCATTCCGTTGGGACTAGCGGGGGGAGGACACAATGAGCAGTTCTTC	CASSIPLGLAGGGHNEQFF
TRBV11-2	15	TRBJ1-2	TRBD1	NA	TGTGCCGGCAGCACGACAGGGGCCTTCAACTATGGCTACACCTTC	CAGSTTGAFNYGYTF
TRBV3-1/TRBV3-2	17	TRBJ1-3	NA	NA	TGTGCCAGCAGCCAAGAGGGGCAGTCCCTCTCTGGAAACACCATATATTTT	CASSQEGQSLSGNTIYF
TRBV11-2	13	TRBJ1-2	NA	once	TGTGCCAGCAGCCCCGAGGGGGGCTATGGCTACACCTTC	CASSPEGGYGYTF
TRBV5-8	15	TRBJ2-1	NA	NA	TGTGCCAGCATCCTCGGGGTGGGAGGACACAATGAGCAGTTCTTC	CASILGVGGHNEQFF
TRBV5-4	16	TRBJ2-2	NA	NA	TGTGCCAGCAGCTTCCTTATGGGACCTAACACCGGGGAGCTGTTTTTT	CASSFLMGPNTGELFF
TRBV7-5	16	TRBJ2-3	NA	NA	TGTGTCAGAAAACGACTAGCGGGGGGCCAAACAGATACGCAGTATTTT	CVRKRLAGGQTDTQYF
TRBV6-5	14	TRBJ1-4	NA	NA	TGTGCCAGCAGTTACCAGGGTACTAATGAAAAACTGTTTTTT	CASSYQGTNEKLFF
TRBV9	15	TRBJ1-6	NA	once	TGTGCCAGCAGCAACTCAGGGGTCGGGGATTCACCCCTCCACTTT	CASSNSGVGDSPLHF
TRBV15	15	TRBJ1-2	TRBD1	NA	TGTGCCACCAGCAGAGATCGGTCAGGGGGCGATGGCTACACCTTC	CATSRDRSGGDGYTF
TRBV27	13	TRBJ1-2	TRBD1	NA	TGTGCCAGCAGTTTAACAGGGGGGTATGGCTACACCTTC	CASSLTGGYGYTF
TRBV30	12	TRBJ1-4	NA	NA	TGTGCCTGGAGTCCGACTGGTGAAAAACTGTTTTTT	CAWSPTGEKLFF
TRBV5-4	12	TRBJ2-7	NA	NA	TGTGCCAGCAGCTTGGACAGGCCCGAGCAGTACTTC	CASSLDRPEQYF
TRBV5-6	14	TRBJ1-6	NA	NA	TGTGCCAGCAGCTTGGCGAGGGGGGATTCACCCCTCCACTTT	CASSLARGDSPLHF
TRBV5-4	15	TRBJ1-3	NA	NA	TGTGCCAGCAGCAGGGCCCTAGAGGATGGAAACACCATATATTTT	CASSRALEDGNTIYF
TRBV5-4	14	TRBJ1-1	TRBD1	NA	TGTGCCAGCAGCTCAGGGACAGGGGGGCCTGAAGCTTTCTTT	CASSSGTGGPEAFF
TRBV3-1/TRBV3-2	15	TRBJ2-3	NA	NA	TGTGCCAGCAGCCAAGCGGGGGCCAGCACAGATACGCAGTATTTT	CASSQAGASTDTQYF
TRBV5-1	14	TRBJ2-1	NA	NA	TGCGCCAGCAGCAGTCGAGGTCCCTACAATGAGCAGTTCTTC	CASSSRGPYNEQFF
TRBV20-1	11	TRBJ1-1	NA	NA	TGCAGTGGCAGGGTGGTGACTGAAGCTTTCTTT	CSGRVVTEAFF
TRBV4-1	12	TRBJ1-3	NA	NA	TGCGCCAGCAGCCAAGCAGGAAACACCATATATTTT	CASSQAGNTIYF
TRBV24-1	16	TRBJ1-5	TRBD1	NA	TGTGCCACCAGTGACCCGGGACAGGGAAGTAATCAGCCCCAGCATTTT	CATSDPGQGSNQPQHF
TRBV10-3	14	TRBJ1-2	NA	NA	TGTGCCATCAGTGAGTTAGAGGGAAACTCTGGCTACACCTTC	CAISELEGNSGYTF
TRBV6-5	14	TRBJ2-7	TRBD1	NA	TGTGCCAGCAGTTCGGACAGGGGAGTGGGCGAGCAGTACTTC	CASSSDRGVGEQYF
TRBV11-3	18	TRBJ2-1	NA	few	TGTGCCAGCAGCTTTGCGAGTTTTGGGTCTGGGTACAAGGGTGAGCAGTTCTTC	CASSFASFGSGYKGEQFF
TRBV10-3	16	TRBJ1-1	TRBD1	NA	TGTGCCATCAGCCCTAGAAGGACAGGGGAGGACACTGAAGCTTTCTTT	CAISPRRTGEDTEAFF
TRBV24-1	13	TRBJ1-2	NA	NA	TGTGCCACCAGTGGCTTTCAGGGTAGTGGCTACACCTTC	CATSGFQGSGYTF
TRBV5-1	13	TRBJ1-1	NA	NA	TGCGCCAGCAGCTTGATGCCGGGAACTGAAGCTTTCTTT	CASSLMPGTEAFF
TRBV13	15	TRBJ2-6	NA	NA	TGTGCCAGCAGCTTAGGCTATTCTGGGGCCAACGTCCTGACTTTC	CASSLGYSGANVLTF
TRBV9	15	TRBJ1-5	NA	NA	TGTGCCAGCAGCCCAGCGGGAAGGGGCAATCAGCCCCAGCATTTT	CASSPAGRGNQPQHF
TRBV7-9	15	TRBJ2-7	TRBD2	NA	TGTGCCAGCAGCTTAGGACTAGCGGGGGGCTACGAGCAGTACTTC	CASSLGLAGGYEQYF
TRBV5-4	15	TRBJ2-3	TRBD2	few	TGTGCCAGCAGCTCCCCGGGGGGAGCGACGAATACGCAGTATTTT	CASSSPGGATNTQYF
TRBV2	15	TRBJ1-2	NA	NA	TGTGCCAGCAGTCTATCGGACAGAGTTAACTATGGCTACACCTTC	CASSLSDRVNYGYTF
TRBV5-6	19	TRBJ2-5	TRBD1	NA	TGTGCCAGCAGCTTGGCCCTTGGCCAGGGGGCAACGGAACAAGAGACCCAGTACTTC	CASSLALGQGATEQETQYF
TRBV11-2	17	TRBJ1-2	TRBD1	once	TGTGCCAGCAGCTTCAGTGGGCTCCGGGACAGGGAGGATGGCTACACCTTC	CASSFSGLRDREDGYTF
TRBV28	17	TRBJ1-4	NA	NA	TGTGCCAGCAGTTACAAAAGAACCGGGACGGACAAAGAAAAACTGTTTTTT	CASSYKRTGTDKEKLFF
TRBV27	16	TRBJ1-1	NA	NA	TGTGCCAGCAGCCCCATTGCAGGAGCGTTTGGCACTGAAGCTTTCTTT	CASSPIAGAFGTEAFF
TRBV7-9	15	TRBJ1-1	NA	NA	TGTGCCAGCAGCGAACGCAGGGACCTGGTTACTGAAGCTTTCTTT	CASSERRDLVTEAFF
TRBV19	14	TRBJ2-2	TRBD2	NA	TGTGCCAGTAGTACGGGGGGAAACACCGGGGAGCTGTTTTTT	CASSTGGNTGELFF
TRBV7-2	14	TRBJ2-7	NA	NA	TGTGCCAGCAGCCACCTCGGACAGCCCTACGAGCAGTACTTC	CASSHLGQPYEQYF